This TCR beta chain was identified in a study of identical twins. The germline CDR1 and CDR2 sequences are SGHTA and FQGNSA. The CDR3 has 14 amino acids. V trimming: 1 base; J trimming: 8 bases; junction bases outside the gene matches: 3. About this clonotype itself: What it recognizes is unknown.

Regarding the study as a whole: Compared with models, monozygotic twins showed more out-of-frame TCR alpha sharing.

Carrying unique molecular identifiers, the cDNA also gained a universal primer site through template switching. TCRdb fed the 5' RACE reads into MiXCR, producing one record per CDR3 protein. The sample yields some 500,000 distinct CDR3 sequences, 9.6% seen once. The sample was also linked to a second study, of yellow fever vaccine responses in identical twins.

The rearrangement links TRBV7-2 to TRBJ2-1; 9 bases line up with TRBD2. The sequence was obtained from a woman between 18 and 29 years old in good health. Sequenced sample: PBMCs. This chain's CDR3 is CASSLVAGADEQFF. The CDR3 bases are TGTGCCAGCAGCTTAGTAGCGGGGGCCGATGAGCAGTTCTTC.